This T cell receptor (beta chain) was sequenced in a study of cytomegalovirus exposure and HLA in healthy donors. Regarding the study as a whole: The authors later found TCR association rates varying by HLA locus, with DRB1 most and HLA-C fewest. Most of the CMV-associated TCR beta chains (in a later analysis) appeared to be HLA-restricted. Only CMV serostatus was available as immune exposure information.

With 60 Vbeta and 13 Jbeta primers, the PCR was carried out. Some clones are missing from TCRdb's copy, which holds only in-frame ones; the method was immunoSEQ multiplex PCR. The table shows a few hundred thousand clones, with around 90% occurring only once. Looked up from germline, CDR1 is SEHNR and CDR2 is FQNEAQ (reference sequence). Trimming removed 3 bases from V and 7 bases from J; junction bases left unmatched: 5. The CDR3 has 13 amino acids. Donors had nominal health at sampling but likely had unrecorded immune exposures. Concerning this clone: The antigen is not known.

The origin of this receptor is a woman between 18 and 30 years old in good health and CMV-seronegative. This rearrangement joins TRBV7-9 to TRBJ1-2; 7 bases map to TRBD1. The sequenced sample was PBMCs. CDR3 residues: CASSFGQGGGYTF. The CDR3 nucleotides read TGTGCCAGCAGCTTCGGCCAGGGGGGTGGCTACACCTTC.